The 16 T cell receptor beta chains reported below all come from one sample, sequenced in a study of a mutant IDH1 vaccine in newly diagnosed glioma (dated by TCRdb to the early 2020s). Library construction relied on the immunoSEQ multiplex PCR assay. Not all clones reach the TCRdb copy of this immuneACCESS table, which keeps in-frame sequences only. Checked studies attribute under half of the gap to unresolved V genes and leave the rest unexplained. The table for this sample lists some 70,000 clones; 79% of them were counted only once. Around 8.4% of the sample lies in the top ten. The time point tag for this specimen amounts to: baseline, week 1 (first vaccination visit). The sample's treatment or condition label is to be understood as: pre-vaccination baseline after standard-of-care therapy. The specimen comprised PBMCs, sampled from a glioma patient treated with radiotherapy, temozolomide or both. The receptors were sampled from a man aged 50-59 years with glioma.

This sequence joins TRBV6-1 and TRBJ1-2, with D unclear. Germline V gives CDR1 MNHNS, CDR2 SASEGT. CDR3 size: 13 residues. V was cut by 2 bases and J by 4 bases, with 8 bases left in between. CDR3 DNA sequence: TGTGCCAGCAGTGAAAGGCCACTCTATGGCTACACCTTC. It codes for CASSERPLYGYTF.

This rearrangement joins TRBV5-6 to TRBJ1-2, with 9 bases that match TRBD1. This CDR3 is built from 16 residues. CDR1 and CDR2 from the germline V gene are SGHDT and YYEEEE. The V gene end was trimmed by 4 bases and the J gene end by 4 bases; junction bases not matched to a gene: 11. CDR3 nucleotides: TGTGCCAGCAGCACAGAGGGGACAGGGAGTGTCTATGGCTACACCTTC. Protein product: CASSTEGTGSVYGYTF.

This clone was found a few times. In nucleotides, the CDR3 is TGTGCCACCAGCAGAGATACGGGTCAGCTCTATGGCTACACCTTC. It encodes CATSRDTGQLYGYTF. This chain uses TRBV15 with TRBJ1-2; no clear D. In germline, CDR1 is LNHNV, CDR2 YYDKDF (reference sequence). The ends were cut back, 0 bases at V and 4 bases at J, with 12 bases in the middle. This CDR3 has 15 residues. Supplemented by reference TRBV15 and TRBJ1-2, the full variable domain reads DAMVIQNPRYQVTQFGKPVTLSCSQTLNHNVMYWYQQKSSQAPKLLFHYYDKDFNNEADTPDNFQSRRPNTSFCFLDIRSPGLGDTAMYLCATSRDTGQLYGYTFGSGTRLTVV.

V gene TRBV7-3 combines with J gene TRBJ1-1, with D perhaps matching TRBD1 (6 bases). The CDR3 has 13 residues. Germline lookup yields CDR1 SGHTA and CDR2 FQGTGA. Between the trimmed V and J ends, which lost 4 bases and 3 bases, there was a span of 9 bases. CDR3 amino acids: CASSYRGDTEAFF. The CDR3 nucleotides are TGTGCCAGCAGCTATAGGGGGGACACTGAAGCTTTCTTT.

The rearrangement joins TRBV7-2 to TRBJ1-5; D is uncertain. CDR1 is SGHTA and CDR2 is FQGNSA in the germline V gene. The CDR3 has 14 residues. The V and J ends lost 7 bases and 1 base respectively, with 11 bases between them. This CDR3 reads CASNGPLSNQPQHF. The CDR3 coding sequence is TGTGCCAGCAACGGACCCCTAAGCAATCAGCCCCAGCATTTT.

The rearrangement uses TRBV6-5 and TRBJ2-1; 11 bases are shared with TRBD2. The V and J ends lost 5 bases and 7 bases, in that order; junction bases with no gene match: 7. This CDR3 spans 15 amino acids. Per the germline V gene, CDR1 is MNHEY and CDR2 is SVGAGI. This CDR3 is CASSIGLAGWNEQFF. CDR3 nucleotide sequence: TGTGCCAGCAGTATCGGACTAGCGGGCTGGAATGAGCAGTTCTTC.

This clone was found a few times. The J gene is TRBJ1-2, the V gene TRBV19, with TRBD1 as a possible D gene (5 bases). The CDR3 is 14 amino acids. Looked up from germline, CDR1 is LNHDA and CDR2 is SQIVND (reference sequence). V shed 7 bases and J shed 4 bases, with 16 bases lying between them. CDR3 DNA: TGTGCCAGTATCTCCAGGGCACAGGTCTATGGCTACACCTTC. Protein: CASISRAQVYGYTF.

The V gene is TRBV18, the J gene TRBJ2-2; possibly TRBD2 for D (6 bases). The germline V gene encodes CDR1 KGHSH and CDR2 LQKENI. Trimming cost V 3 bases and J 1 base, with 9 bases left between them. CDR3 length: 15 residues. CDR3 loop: CASSPRRVNTGELFF. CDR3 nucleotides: TGTGCCAGCTCACCGAGGAGGGTGAACACCGGGGAGCTGTTTTTT.

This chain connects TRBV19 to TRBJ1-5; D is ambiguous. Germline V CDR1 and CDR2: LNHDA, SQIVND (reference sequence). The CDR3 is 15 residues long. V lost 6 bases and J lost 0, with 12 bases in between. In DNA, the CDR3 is TGTGCCAGTAGGGCAGCCTTTTCTAGCAATCAGCCCCAGCATTTT. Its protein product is CASRAAFSSNQPQHF.

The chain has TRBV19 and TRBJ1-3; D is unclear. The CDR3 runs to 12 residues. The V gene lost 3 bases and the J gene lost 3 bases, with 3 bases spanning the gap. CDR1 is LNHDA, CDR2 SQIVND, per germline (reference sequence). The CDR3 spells CASSILGNTIYF. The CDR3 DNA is TGTGCCAGTAGTATTCTTGGAAACACCATATATTTT.

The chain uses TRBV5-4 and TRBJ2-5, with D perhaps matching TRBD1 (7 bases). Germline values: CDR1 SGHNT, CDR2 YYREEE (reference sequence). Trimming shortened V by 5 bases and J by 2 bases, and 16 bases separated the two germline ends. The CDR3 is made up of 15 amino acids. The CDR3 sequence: CASRWGRGEQETQYF. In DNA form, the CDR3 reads TGTGCCAGCAGGTGGGGCAGGGGGGAGCAAGAGACCCAGTACTTC.

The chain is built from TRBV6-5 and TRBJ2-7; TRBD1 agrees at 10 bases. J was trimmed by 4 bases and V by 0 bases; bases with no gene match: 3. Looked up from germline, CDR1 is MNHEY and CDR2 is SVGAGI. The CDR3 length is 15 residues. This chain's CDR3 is CASSYSTGGGYEQYF. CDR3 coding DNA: TGTGCCAGCAGTTACTCGACAGGGGGCGGGTACGAGCAGTACTTC.

CDR3 sequence: CASSRGLGNIQYF. For the CDR3, the DNA is TGTGCCAGCAGCCGAGGGCTTGGGAACATTCAGTACTTC. V and J are TRBV6-6 and TRBJ2-4, with a possible D match to TRBD2 (5 bases). The CDR3 runs to 13 residues. Germline V CDR1 and CDR2: MNHNY, SVGAGI (reference sequence). V was clipped by 6 bases and J by 7 bases, with 13 bases between them.

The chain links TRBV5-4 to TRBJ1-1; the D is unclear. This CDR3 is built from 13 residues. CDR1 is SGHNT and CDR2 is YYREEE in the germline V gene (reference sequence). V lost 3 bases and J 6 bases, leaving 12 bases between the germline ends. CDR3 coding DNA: TGTGCCAGCAGCTCTGGTGGAAGGGCTGAAGCTTTCTTT. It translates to CASSSGGRAEAFF.

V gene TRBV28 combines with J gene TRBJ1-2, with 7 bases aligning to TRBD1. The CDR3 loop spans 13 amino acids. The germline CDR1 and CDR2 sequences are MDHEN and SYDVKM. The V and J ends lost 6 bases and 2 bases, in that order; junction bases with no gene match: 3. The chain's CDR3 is CASRGGQNYGYTF. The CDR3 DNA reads TGTGCCAGCAGAGGGGGACAGAACTATGGCTACACCTTC.

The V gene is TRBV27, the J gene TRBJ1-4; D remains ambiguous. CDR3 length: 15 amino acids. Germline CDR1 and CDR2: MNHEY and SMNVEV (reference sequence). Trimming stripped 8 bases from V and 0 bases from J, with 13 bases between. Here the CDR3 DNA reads TGTGCCAGCCGCAAGGGCAGCTCAACTAATGAAAAACTGTTTTTT. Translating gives CASRKGSSTNEKLFF.